One sample yielded the 13 T cell receptor beta chains listed below, sequenced in a study of shared clonotypes between healthy human individuals. Only CD45RO-negative cells positively selected for CCR7 counted as naive CD8 cells, so terminally differentiated effector memory CD45RA+ cells were excluded. Profiled with immunoSEQ multiplex PCR; TCRdb holds only in-frame clones, not every one. The sample lists some 2.1 million clones, around 96% occurring once. Sequenced input: naive CD8+ T cells sorted from blood. Source of these receptors: a man younger than 30 in good health.

The chain joins TRBV13 to TRBJ1-2, with 10 bases lining up with TRBD1. The CDR3 loop spans 15 amino acids. With 5 bases clipped from V and 8 bases from J, the junction kept 11 bases outside the gene matches. Germline lookup yields CDR1 PRHDT and CDR2 FYEKMQ (reference sequence). This chain's CDR3 is CASSAPGQGMRGYTF. DNA for the CDR3: TGTGCCAGCAGCGCGCCGGGACAGGGGATGCGAGGCTACACCTTC. The full variable domain, in which reference TRBV13 and TRBJ1-2 provide the parts outside the CDR3, is AAGVIQSPRHLIKEKRETATLKCYPIPRHDTVYWYQQGPGQDPQFLISFYEKMQSDKGSIPDRFSAQQFSDYHSELNMSSLELGDSALYFCASSAPGQGMRGYTFGSGTRLTVV.

This chain joins TRBV27 and TRBJ2-7, with D maybe TRBD2 (6 bases). Per germline, CDR1 MNHEY and CDR2 SMNVEV (reference sequence). V dropped 5 bases and J dropped 6 bases, with 26 bases sitting between them. The CDR3 is made up of 17 amino acids. The CDR3 reads CASSPSSVSGVWGEQYF. The CDR3 DNA reads as TGTGCCAGCAGTCCCTCCAGTGTTTCGGGAGTTTGGGGCGAGCAGTACTTC.

The J gene is TRBJ1-1, the V gene TRBV27; D remains ambiguous. The V gene's germline CDR1 is MNHEY and CDR2 SMNVEV (reference sequence). V shed 6 bases and J shed 3 bases, with 11 bases lying between them. The CDR3 consists of 13 residues. The CDR3 spells CASSPLQDTEAFF. DNA of the CDR3: TGTGCCAGCAGCCCCCTTCAGGACACTGAAGCTTTCTTT.

V gene TRBV30 combines with J gene TRBJ1-1; D remains unclear. The length of the CDR3 is 13 residues. Germline loops: CDR1 GTSNPN, CDR2 SVGIG (reference sequence). The germline V and J ends were trimmed by 0 bases and 4 bases, with 9 bases remaining between them. The chain's CDR3 is CAWSVWAATEAFF. Here the CDR3 DNA reads TGTGCCTGGAGTGTTTGGGCAGCCACTGAAGCTTTCTTT.

This rearrangement joins TRBV9 to TRBJ2-1, with D maybe TRBD1 (6 bases). V was shortened by 3 bases and J by 1 base, with 14 bases between the two germline ends. Looked up from germline, CDR1 is SGDLS and CDR2 is YYNGEE. This CDR3 has 16 residues. The CDR3 DNA follows: TGTGCCAGCAGCGAAAACAGGGATTTATCCTACAATGAGCAGTTCTTC. Its translation: CASSENRDLSYNEQFF. Filled out from reference TRBV9 and TRBJ2-1, the complete variable domain reads DSGVTQTPKHLITATGQRVTLRCSPRSGDLSVYWYQQSLDQGLQFLIQYYNGEERAKGNILERFSAQQFPDLHSELNLSSLELGDSALYFCASSENRDLSYNEQFFGPGTRLTVL.

The V gene is TRBV18, the J gene TRBJ1-6; D remains unclear. Trimming removed 5 bases at V and 0 bases at J, with 14 bases between. This CDR3 is built from 17 residues. The germline gives CDR1 KGHSH, CDR2 LQKENI. The CDR3 coding sequence is TGTGCCAGCTCAGACGGACTCCGGAGCTCCTATAATTCACCCCTCCACTTT. Its translation: CASSDGLRSSYNSPLHF. The full variable domain, with the rest looked up from reference TRBV18 and TRBJ1-6, is NAGVMQNPRHLVRRRGQEARLRCSPMKGHSHVYWYRQLPEEGLKFMVYLQKENIIDESGMPKERFSAEFPKEGPSILRIQQVVRGDSAAYFCASSDGLRSSYNSPLHFGNGTRLTVT.

This chain joins TRBV9 and TRBJ2-1; 7 bases match TRBD2. The CDR3 totals 14 residues. V was pared by 3 bases and J by 8 bases, with 8 bases of the junction left unmatched. From germline, CDR1 is SGDLS and CDR2 YYNGEE. The CDR3 protein is CASSASGVFDEQFF. Written as DNA, the CDR3 is TGTGCCAGCAGCGCTAGCGGTGTTTTTGATGAGCAGTTCTTC.

The rearrangement links TRBV7-9 to TRBJ2-3, with TRBD2 matching over 11 bases. Germline CDR1 and CDR2: SEHNR and FQNEAQ (reference sequence). With V trimmed by 5 bases and J by 5 bases, 9 bases remained unmatched. The CDR3 contains 16 residues. CDR3 DNA sequence: TGTGCCAGCAGCGGGACTAGCGGTCCGTGGGGAGATACGCAGTATTTT. Translated: CASSGTSGPWGDTQYF.

The chain uses TRBV4-3 and TRBJ1-4; D unclear. The CDR3 contains 16 residues. V lost 1 base, J lost 8 bases, and 17 bases lay in between. Germline lookup yields CDR1 LGHNA and CDR2 YSLEER. The CDR3 sequence is CASSQAWGGEPEKLFF. The CDR3 bases are TGCGCCAGCAGCCAAGCGTGGGGTGGGGAGCCCGAAAAACTGTTTTTT.

The chain combines TRBV7-6 with TRBJ2-2; TRBD1 matches 9 bases. Germline V gene lookup returns CDR1 SGHVS and CDR2 FNYEAQ. Trimming at V came to 5 bases and at J to 3 bases, leaving 7 bases not matched to a gene. The CDR3 extends over 16 amino acids. The CDR3, as DNA: TGTGCCAGCAGCGCCGGACAGGGGACCCACACCGGGGAGCTGTTTTTT. Residues: CASSAGQGTHTGELFF. Full variable domain (rest looked up from reference TRBV7-6 and TRBJ2-2): GAGVSQSPRYKVTKRGQDVALRCDPISGHVSLYWYRQALGQGPEFLTYFNYEAQQDKSGLPNDRFSAERPEGSISTLTIQRTEQRDSAMYRCASSAGQGTHTGELFFGEGSRLTVL.

CDR3 in DNA: TGTGCCAGCAGTTTCCTCGGGGTAGCGGGAGGCAATGAGCAGTTCTTC. As protein: CASSFLGVAGGNEQFF. The genes are TRBV27 and TRBJ2-1, with 10 positions matching TRBD2. The V segment lost 3 bases and the J segment 6 bases; nucleotides outside the gene matches: 8. CDR1 is MNHEY and CDR2 is SMNVEV in the germline V gene (reference sequence). The CDR3 contains 16 residues.

The CDR3 region is CASSYGGRGSEKLFF. The CDR3 region has the DNA TGTGCCAGCAGTTACGGAGGGCGGGGTAGTGAAAAACTGTTTTTT. J is TRBJ1-4 and V is TRBV6-5; no definite D call. Trimming shortened V by 2 bases and J by 7 bases, and 14 bases separated the two germline ends. The CDR3 is 15 residues long. CDR1 MNHEY and CDR2 SVGAGI come from the germline V gene.

The genes are TRBV7-6 and TRBJ2-5; 8 bases line up with TRBD2. Germline CDR1 and CDR2: SGHVS and FNYEAQ. There are 16 residues in the CDR3. V shed 1 base, J shed 0 bases, and the junction held 4 bases outside the gene matches. As DNA, the CDR3 is TGTGCCAGCAGCTTAGGGGCTAGCGGGCACCAAGAGACCCAGTACTTC. This encodes CASSLGASGHQETQYF. The full variable domain, its missing parts supplied by reference TRBV7-6 and TRBJ2-5, is GAGVSQSPRYKVTKRGQDVALRCDPISGHVSLYWYRQALGQGPEFLTYFNYEAQQDKSGLPNDRFSAERPEGSISTLTIQRTEQRDSAMYRCASSLGASGHQETQYFGPGTRLLVL.